The clone carrying this T cell receptor beta chain was seen once. Its cognate antigen is unknown. The data stem from a study of CD4 T cells in relation to SARS-CoV-2 and coronaviruses. About the research overall: ViraFEST: approximately 10-day antigen culture of PBMCs, then TCR beta CDR3 sequencing.

The unexposed donors gave CD4+ T cells in about 2011-2018, prior to COVID-19. CD4+ T cells were isolated from the cells after 10 days of culture. Unexposed-donor CD4+ T cells were probed with SARS-CoV-2 S/N and four cold-coronavirus spikes, cells permitting. Deletions cut 7 bases from V and 4 bases from J, with 11 bases between. This CDR3 is 13 amino acids long. Germline V gene lookup returns CDR1 LNHDA and CDR2 SQIVND (reference sequence). Overall study results and limits: Monoreactive clones expanded significantly more to SARS-CoV-2 than crossreactive clones did.

TCRdb keeps only in-frame clones here, not all; method: immunoSEQ multiplex PCR. Of under 20,000 clones in the sample, approximately 78% were seen once. Sequencing was done on a sample of CD4+ T cells from PBMCs, cultured in vitro. The clonotype originates from a human donor in good health. The rearrangement links TRBV19 to TRBJ1-5; D is ambiguous. CDR3 DNA: TGTGCCAGTAACGAAATATTAAATCAGCCCCAGCATTTT. Translated: CASNEILNQPQHF.